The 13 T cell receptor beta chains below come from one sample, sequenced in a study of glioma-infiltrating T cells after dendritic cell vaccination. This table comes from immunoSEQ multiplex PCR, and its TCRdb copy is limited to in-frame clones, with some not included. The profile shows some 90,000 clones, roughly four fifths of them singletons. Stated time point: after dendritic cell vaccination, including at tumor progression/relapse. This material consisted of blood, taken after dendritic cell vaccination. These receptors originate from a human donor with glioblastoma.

CDR3 in amino acids: CASSVEGLAGVRIQYV. The CDR3 DNA follows: TGTGCCAGCAGCGTAGAGGGCCTAGCGGGAGTAAGGATCCAGTACGTC. The V call is TRBV9, the J call TRBJ2-7; 10 bases line up with TRBD2. After removal of 0 bases from V and 10 bases from J, the junction contained 13 bases not matched to a gene. CDR1 SGDLS and CDR2 YYNGEE come from the germline V gene. The CDR3 contains 16 residues.

The CDR3 loop is CASSWSGSEAFF. In DNA, the CDR3 is TGCGCCAGCAGTTGGAGCGGCAGTGAAGCTTTCTTT. V gene TRBV5-1 combines with J gene TRBJ1-1; D remains unclear. Germline V gene sequence: CDR1 SGHRS, CDR2 YFSETQ. This CDR3 region has 12 residues. The V end lost 5 bases, the J end lost 7 bases, and 12 bases lay between the germline ends.

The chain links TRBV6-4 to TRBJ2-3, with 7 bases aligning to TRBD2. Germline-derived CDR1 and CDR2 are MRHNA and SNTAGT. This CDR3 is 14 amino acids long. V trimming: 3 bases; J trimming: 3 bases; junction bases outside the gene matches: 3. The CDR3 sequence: CASSEGGGTDTQYF. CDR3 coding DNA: TGTGCCAGCAGTGAAGGCGGGGGAACAGATACGCAGTATTTT.

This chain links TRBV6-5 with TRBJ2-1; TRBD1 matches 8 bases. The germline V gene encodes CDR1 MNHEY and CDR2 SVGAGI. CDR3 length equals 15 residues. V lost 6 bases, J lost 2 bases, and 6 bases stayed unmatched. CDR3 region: CASSPDRGTYNEQFF. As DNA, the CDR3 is TGTGCCAGCAGCCCCGACAGGGGCACCTACAATGAGCAGTTCTTC.

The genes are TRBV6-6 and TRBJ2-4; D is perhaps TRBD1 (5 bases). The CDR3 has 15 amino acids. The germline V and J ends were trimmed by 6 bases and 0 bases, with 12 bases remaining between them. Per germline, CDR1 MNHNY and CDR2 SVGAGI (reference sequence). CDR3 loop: CASSPTRVAKNIQYF. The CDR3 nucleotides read TGTGCCAGCAGCCCCACCAGGGTAGCCAAAAACATTCAGTACTTC.

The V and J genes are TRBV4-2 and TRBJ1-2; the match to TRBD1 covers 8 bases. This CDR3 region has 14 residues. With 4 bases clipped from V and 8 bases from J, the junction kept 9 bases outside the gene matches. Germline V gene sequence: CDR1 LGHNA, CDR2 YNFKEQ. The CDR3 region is CASSLGTGGNGYTF. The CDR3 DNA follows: TGTGCCAGCAGCCTCGGGACAGGAGGGAACGGCTACACCTTC.

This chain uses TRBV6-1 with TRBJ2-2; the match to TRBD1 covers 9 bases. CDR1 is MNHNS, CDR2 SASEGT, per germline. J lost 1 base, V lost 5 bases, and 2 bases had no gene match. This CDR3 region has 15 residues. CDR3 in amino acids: CASSRTGVNTGELFF. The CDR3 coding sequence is TGTGCCAGCAGTCGGACAGGGGTGAACACCGGGGAGCTGTTTTTT.

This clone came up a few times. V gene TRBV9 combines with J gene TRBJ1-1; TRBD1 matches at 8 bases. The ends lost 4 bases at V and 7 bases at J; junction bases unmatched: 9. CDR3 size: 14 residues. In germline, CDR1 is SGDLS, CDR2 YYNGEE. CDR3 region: CASSPLGGTGEAFF. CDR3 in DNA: TGTGCCAGCAGCCCACTGGGGGGGACAGGTGAAGCTTTCTTT.

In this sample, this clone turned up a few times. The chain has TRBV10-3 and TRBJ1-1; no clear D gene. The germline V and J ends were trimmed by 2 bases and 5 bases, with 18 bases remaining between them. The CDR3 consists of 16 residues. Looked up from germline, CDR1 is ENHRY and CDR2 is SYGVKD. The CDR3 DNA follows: TGTGCCATCAGTGAGGGTGGGGAGCTCTTAGGGACTGAAGCTTTCTTT. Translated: CAISEGGELLGTEAFF.

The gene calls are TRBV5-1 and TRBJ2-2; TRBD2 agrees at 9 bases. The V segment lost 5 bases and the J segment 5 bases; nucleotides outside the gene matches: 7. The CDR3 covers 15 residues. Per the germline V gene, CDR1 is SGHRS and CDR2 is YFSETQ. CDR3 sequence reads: CASSSGGGATGELFF. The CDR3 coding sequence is TGCGCCAGCAGTTCTGGCGGGGGGGCGACCGGGGAGCTGTTTTTT.

The CDR3 sequence: CASQGQISNQPQHF. CDR3 coding DNA: TGTGCCAGCCAGGGGCAGATTAGCAATCAGCCCCAGCATTTT. The V and J genes are TRBV6-1 and TRBJ1-5, with a weak D call TRBD1 (6 bases). Trimming took off 8 bases at V and 0 bases at J, with 11 bases between the two ends. The V gene's germline CDR1 is MNHNS and CDR2 SASEGT. The CDR3 has 14 amino acids.

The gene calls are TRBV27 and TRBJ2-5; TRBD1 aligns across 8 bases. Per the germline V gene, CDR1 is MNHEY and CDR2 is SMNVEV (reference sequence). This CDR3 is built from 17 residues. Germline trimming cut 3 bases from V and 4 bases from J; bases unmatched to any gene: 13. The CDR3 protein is CASSFYSGGRGLETQYF. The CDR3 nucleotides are TGTGCCAGCAGTTTCTACTCTGGGGGCAGGGGGCTAGAGACCCAGTACTTC.

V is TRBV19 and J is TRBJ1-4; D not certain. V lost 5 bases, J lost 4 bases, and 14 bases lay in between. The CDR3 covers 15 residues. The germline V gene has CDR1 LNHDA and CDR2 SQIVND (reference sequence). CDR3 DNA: TGTGCCAGTAGTGCCGAACGGGGTTATAATGAAAAACTGTTTTTT. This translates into CASSAERGYNEKLFF. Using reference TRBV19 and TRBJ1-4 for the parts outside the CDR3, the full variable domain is DGGITQSPKYLFRKEGQNVTLSCEQNLNHDAMYWYRQDPGQGLRLIYYSQIVNDFQKGDIAEGYSVSREKKESFPLTVTSAQKNPTAFYLCASSAERGYNEKLFFGSGTQLSVL.